Each of the 13 T cell receptor beta chains below was sequenced from the same sample in a study of cytomegalovirus exposure and HLA in healthy donors. Researchers ran the PCR with 60 Vbeta and 13 Jbeta primers. This table comes from immunoSEQ multiplex PCR, and its TCRdb copy is limited to in-frame clones, with some not included. The sample gives 90,000 or so clones, around 80% of which show up once; around 4.4% is in the top ten. The sample consisted of PBMCs. Every receptor here comes from a male donor in good health and CMV-seropositive.

This sequence joins TRBV30 and TRBJ1-1; 7 bases align to TRBD1. The length of the CDR3 is 12 residues. Germline CDR1 GTSNPN, CDR2 SVGIG (reference sequence). Unmatched junction bases numbered 8, after V lost 3 bases and J lost 10 bases. CDR3 loop: CAWSETGTGAFF. The CDR3 nucleotides are TGTGCCTGGAGCGAGACAGGGACGGGAGCTTTCTTT.

The sample holds a few counts of this clone. The rearrangement uses TRBV14 and TRBJ1-3; D not resolved. Germline V CDR1 and CDR2: SGHDN, FVKESK. This CDR3 has 13 amino acids. The V end lost 2 bases, the J end lost 7 bases, and 9 bases lay between the germline ends. DNA for the CDR3: TGTGCCAGCAGCCAAAATAGAATCAACACCATATATTTT. This codes for CASSQNRINTIYF. Combining the CDR3 with reference TRBV14 and TRBJ1-3 gives the whole variable domain EAGVTQFPSHSVIEKGQTVTLRCDPISGHDNLYWYRRVMGKEIKFLLHFVKESKQDESGMPNNRFLAERTGGTYSTLKVQPAELEDSGVYFCASSQNRINTIYFGEGSWLTVV.

This chain uses TRBV6-1 with TRBJ1-5, with 9 bases identical to TRBD1. The CDR3 extends over 13 amino acids. Germline CDR1 is MNHNS and CDR2 is SASEGT. Here the CDR3 reads CAAGQGGNQPQHF. CDR3 bases: TGTGCGGCGGGACAGGGCGGCAATCAGCCCCAGCATTTT.

The chain links TRBV11-2 to TRBJ2-5, with D unresolved. The CDR3 is 13 amino acids. Trimming pared 6 bases from V and 2 bases from J, leaving 10 bases between. Per germline, CDR1 SGHAT and CDR2 FQNNGV. CDR3 sequence reads: CASSSNSQETQYF. The CDR3 nucleotides are TGTGCCAGCAGTTCCAACAGTCAAGAGACCCAGTACTTC.

The J gene is TRBJ2-2, the V gene TRBV5-5; the match to TRBD1 covers 10 bases. J gave up 9 bases and V 0 bases, and 2 bases lay outside the gene matches. The CDR3 is 14 residues long. Germline CDR1 is SGHKS and CDR2 is YYEKEE (reference sequence). Written as DNA, the CDR3 is TGTGCCAGCAGCTTGGGACAGGGGGCGAGGGAGCTGTTTTTT. The encoded protein is CASSLGQGARELFF. The full variable domain, rest sourced from reference TRBV5-5 and TRBJ2-2, is DAGVTQSPTHLIKTRGQQVTLRCSPISGHKSVSWYQQVLGQGPQFIFQYYEKEERGRGNFPDRFSARQFPNYSSELNVNALLLGDSALYLCASSLGQGARELFFGEGSRLTVL.

This clone was detected only once. The chain is built from TRBV27 and TRBJ2-5; 7 bases line up with TRBD2. There are 15 residues in the CDR3. Looked up from germline, CDR1 is MNHEY and CDR2 is SMNVEV (reference sequence). V was clipped by 8 bases and J by 1 base; unmatched bases: 10. CDR3 DNA sequence: TGTGCCAGCGCCAGGCGGCTAGCGGCCCAAGAGACCCAGTACTTC. Its translation: CASARRLAAQETQYF.

The chain employs TRBV19 and TRBJ2-2, with D possibly being TRBD2 (5 bases). Looked up from germline, CDR1 is LNHDA and CDR2 is SQIVND (reference sequence). Deletions cut 1 base from V and 5 bases from J, with 20 bases between. This CDR3 region has 18 residues. The DNA of the CDR3 is TGTGCCAGTAGTATAGTCCCGGGAAAGGGATCCGGGACCGGGGAGCTGTTTTTT. The encoded protein is CASSIVPGKGSGTGELFF.

The CDR3 spells CASSDYDPGKAFF. DNA for the CDR3: TGTGCCAGCAGTGATTATGACCCGGGGAAGGCTTTCTTT. The chain has TRBV25-1 and TRBJ1-1, with D unclear. Trimming left V 3 bases short and J 11 bases short, with 16 bases between. The CDR3 sequence is 13 residues long. Germline assignment: CDR1 MGHDK and CDR2 SYGVNS.

CDR3 loop: CASSEALLLDSKIYEQYF. Here the CDR3 DNA reads TGTGCCAGCAGTGAAGCGCTTCTATTGGACAGCAAAATCTACGAGCAGTACTTC. V gene TRBV6-1 combines with J gene TRBJ2-7; tentatively, D is TRBD1 (6 bases). Germline CDR1 is MNHNS and CDR2 is SASEGT. Trimming stripped 0 bases from V and 3 bases from J, with 21 bases between. The CDR3 runs to 18 residues.

This clone was observed a few times. This chain connects TRBV2 to TRBJ2-3; weak D call: TRBD1 (5 bases). Trimming took off 6 bases at V and 2 bases at J, with 9 bases between the two ends. This CDR3 has 13 residues. The germline V gene encodes CDR1 SNHLY and CDR2 FYNNEI. The CDR3 DNA reads TGTGCCAGCAGGGACACAAACACAGATACGCAGTATTTT. Protein product: CASRDTNTDTQYF.

The sample holds one count of this clone. The sample carries other DNA sequences with the same CDR3. The chain joins TRBV27 to TRBJ1-2; 8 positions match TRBD1. Trimming at V came to 6 bases and at J to 4 bases, leaving 7 bases not matched to a gene. The CDR3 covers 14 residues. Per the germline V gene, CDR1 is MNHEY and CDR2 is SMNVEV (reference sequence). CDR3 in amino acids: CASRDRASSYGYTF. DNA for the CDR3: TGTGCCAGCAGGGACAGGGCGTCCTCCTATGGCTACACCTTC.

This chain uses TRBV7-9 with TRBJ2-5, with 7 bases fitting TRBD2. Trimming removed 1 base from V and 5 bases from J; junction bases left unmatched: 7. The CDR3 runs 15 residues. Germline CDR1 and CDR2: SEHNR and FQNEAQ (reference sequence). CDR3 region: CASSLERGVRETQYF. Written as DNA, the CDR3 is TGTGCCAGCAGCTTAGAACGGGGGGTCAGGGAGACCCAGTACTTC.

Many counts were recorded for this clone. Within the sample, other DNA sequences also encode this same CDR3. The chain couples TRBV6-1 to TRBJ1-5; D is perhaps TRBD1 (5 bases). There are 15 residues in the CDR3. V dropped 3 bases and J dropped 2 bases, with 11 bases sitting between them. Germline V gives CDR1 MNHNS, CDR2 SASEGT. The CDR3 region is CASSEWQGGNQPQHF. CDR3 in DNA: TGTGCCAGCAGTGAGTGGCAGGGCGGCAATCAGCCCCAGCATTTT.